This TCR beta chain was captured in a study of OX40 agonist ivuxolimab in advanced cancers. Study in general: Patients undergoing dose escalation presented with hepatocellular carcinoma, melanoma, renal cell or head and neck cancer. Prior checkpoint blockade (anti-PD-1, anti-PD-L1 or anti-CTLA-4) was permitted; 35% to 50% had it.

The sampling schedule covered blood at baseline, cycle 4 day 1, and cycle 7 day 1. Germline CDR1 and CDR2: DFQATT and SNEGSKA (reference sequence). There are 8 residues in the CDR3. Data came from immunoSEQ multiplex PCR; TCRdb stores just in-frame clones and leaves some out. The sample includes some 140,000 clones, just over 90% seen only once; the top ten take approximately 1.1%. Overall study results and limits: There was clonal expansion of CD4+ and CD8+ blood T cells by week 6 at 0.1 to 3.0 mg/kg.

In regard to this clone: Its antigen is not known.

The gene calls are TRBV20-1 and TRBJ1-1, with a tentative D call TRBD1 (5 bases). The clonotype was recovered from an adult with an advanced solid tumor such as melanoma, head and neck, liver or kidney cancer. The sample consisted of CD4+ or CD8+ T cells sorted from blood, taken in a trial of the OX40 agonist ivuxolimab. CDR3 nucleotide sequence: TGCCGGGGACCTGAAGCTTTCTTT. Amino acid sequence: CRGPEAFF.